This T cell receptor (beta chain) was captured in a study of cytomegalovirus exposure and HLA in healthy donors (dated by TCRdb to the late 2010s). About the full investigation: In an earlier analysis of roughly 590 of the donors, roughly 300 Gb of sequence data and 100 million or so unique TCR beta sequences from 180 million or so T cells were reported. The aim of the study was to test whether cataloging public T cell receptors could identify signatures of past pathogen exposure. Rather than drawing on any new phenotypic data, the later analysis identified candidate immune exposures from TCR beta sequences and the way those sequences occurred across donors. The study combined high-throughput TCR immunosequencing, statistical association of individual TCRs with disease status, and machine learning to predict cytomegalovirus infection status. A later analysis re-examined previously published TCR beta repertoires from just over 650 donors and added high-resolution HLA genotyping to investigate patterns of TCR occurrence. Every discovery cohort repertoire had been produced on one sequencing platform. Among 300 to 500 genotyped donors of the cohort, an average of around 240,000 unique TCR beta nucleotide sequences was sequenced per donor, of which about 18% were non-productive. Alongside the repertoire data, information on donor age, sex, ethnicity and CMV serostatus was compiled. In a later genetic analysis, genome-wide SNP genotypes for about 55% of the roughly 670 donors were used, and that subset was treated as a discovery cohort. Four to six DR-DQ haplotypes were handled as single units for association and clustering, since linkage in the cohort was strong. HLA typing included class I and class II loci at four-digit resolution. A separate validation cohort of 100 to 150 different subjects was used in addition to the roughly 700-subject first cohort. The T cell repertoires of some 670 subjects were profiled by immunosequencing and related to cytomegalovirus serostatus. Approximately 310 gigabases of sequencing data and approximately 84 million unique TCR sequences were included in an early release covering around 650 HLA-typed donors. Among the roughly 370 genotyped donors, around 81% belonged to the genetic ancestry cluster associated with self-reported Caucasian donors. The number of typed donors differed by locus: about 629-630 for A, B, C, DRB1 and DQB1; some 500 for DQA1; 606 for DPA1; and about 450 for DPB1. In an earlier analysis of roughly 600 of the donors, high-throughput TCR beta sequencing was used to judge whether each TCR beta V gene segment behaved as functional or pseudogenic. The investigation overall reported the following: Because counts were too low, around 18 rarely observed V segments, including chromosome 9 orphons, were left out of the earlier analysis of some 600 of the donors. A later analysis found that TCR association rates varied across HLA loci, with DRB1 alleles showing the most associated TCRs and HLA-C alleles the fewest. A later genetic analysis associated a missense DCLRE1C variant with V-gene and J-gene trimming of TCR beta chains, and an independent cohort replicated the association. When HLA alleles, especially DR and DQ, strongly co-occurred, TCR associations were difficult to assign to individual alleles. Sequencing depth was assumed to be roughly uniform across donors in the presence/absence analyses, though that assumption may not hold. The cohort was sequenced for TCR beta chains only, and without alpha or paired-chain data the features that could be detected were limited. Immune exposure information for the cohort was limited to CMV serostatus. In vitro tests confirmed that a few of the cytomegalovirus-associated TCR beta chains recognize cytomegalovirus antigens. A further reported finding was that TCR beta sequences accurately predicted the HLA-A and HLA-B alleles for most subjects in the first cohort. In a later genetic analysis, fewer N-insertions in productive TCRs were reported among donors in an Asian-associated ancestry cluster than the 666-donor mean. Most CMV-associated TCR beta chains appeared to be HLA-restricted in a later analysis, and the HLA associations seemed to be driven largely by CMV exposure. An earlier analysis of approximately 590 of the donors showed that most TCR beta V segments appeared in productive rearrangements either about 90% or about 30% of the time, which broadly matched IMGT annotations. Correlated functional status among segregating V segments might be attributable to linkage disequilibrium, but an unknown experimental factor could not be ruled out. Because some donors lacked HLA typing at each locus, the association tests relied only on the typed subset. Several of the top co-occurrence clusters appeared to be linked to parvovirus B19, influenza, CMV and Epstein-Barr virus, according to a later analysis. Cytomegalovirus status was reported to be diagnosed by the classifier with high specificity and sensitivity in both the original and validation cohorts. Most TCR sequences were seen in very few donors, while some public TCRs were found in many individuals. In a later analysis, some 18,000 TCR beta sequences were associated with specific HLA alleles at a false discovery rate of 0.05. The authors suggested that the approach could potentially be extended to other disease states and immunological phenotypes. A later analysis found that HLA-associated TCR beta chains were more clonally expanded and had lower generation probabilities than equally common non-associated chains. The sequencing pipeline was judged likely to have produced a cluster of highly shared sequence variants as a technical artifact. The study gave a list of about 160 TCR beta chains associated with cytomegalovirus.

The method behind the library was the immunoSEQ multiplex PCR assay. The multiplex PCR relied on a mix of 60 forward primers for TCR Vbeta segments and 13 reverse primers for TCR Jbeta segments. The CDR3 region of rearranged TCR beta genes was amplified from genomic DNA with a multiplex PCR assay. The amplified TCR beta libraries were sequenced on the Illumina HiSeq System as 87-base-pair reads. As for how the authors treated the data: A later analysis counted some 80 million unique TCR beta chains across the 666 repertoires, and around 9.9 million of these chains were shared by at least two donors. To remove PCR and sequencing errors, raw reads were error-corrected and collapsed into unique sequences using a nearest-neighbor algorithm that merged closely related sequences. Alignment of CDR3 sequences to IMGT reference sequences was used to assign V, D and J gene segments. Each retained sequence needed at least a six-nucleotide match to both a V gene segment and a J gene segment. Rearrangements were called productive when the CDR3 lacked stop codons and stayed in frame with V and J; all others were non-productive. CDR3 was defined according to IMGT convention as the region running from the second conserved V-encoded cysteine to the conserved J-encoded phenylalanine. The earlier analysis of roughly 590 of the donors excluded sequences that lacked an unambiguous match to a single V gene segment. An earlier analysis of some 500 of the donors classified V segments as functional when productive rearrangements were above 56.7% and as segregating when the standard deviation between donors was above 5%. A statistical classification framework was built for diagnosing cytomegalovirus status from the catalog of TCR beta chain sequences. In a later analysis, TCR nucleotide sequences were compared against IMGT/GENE-DB human TR gene sequences so that V and J genes could be assigned. In a later analysis, CDR3 sequences and most-parsimonious VDJ recombination scenarios were assigned using the TCRdist pipeline. A later analysis defined each TCR beta chain by its CDR3 amino acid sequence plus V-gene family, and excluded reads lacking a unique V-gene family. A later analysis removed several hundred highly shared, low-generation-probability nucleotide sequences to deal with suspected cross-contamination and a sequencing artifact. A later analysis calculated a clonal expansion index for each public chain from normalized within-repertoire ranks of inferred template counts. Generation probabilities in a later analysis came from a VDJ recombination model fitted to out-of-frame rearrangements, and those results were checked against IGoR. In a later analysis, TCR-TCR, TCR-HLA and TCR-CMV co-occurrence was scored with hypergeometric tests, and a repertoire-size bias correction was applied to TCR pairs. False discovery rates were estimated in a later analysis by permuting HLA or CMV assignments 20 times. In a later analysis, co-occurring TCRs were grouped using DBSCAN, and TCRdist sequence similarity was added for clustering within HLA-allele-positive subsets. Repertoires with fewer than 30,000 or more than 120,000 public chains were left out of co-occurrence clustering, as were a few repertoires with anomalous nucleotide sharing. TCRdb provides this immuneACCESS table in a form limited to in-frame rearrangements. Some clones are lacking; in checked studies, under half of them reflect an unresolved V gene, and why the rest are absent is not known. That table supplies the V and J calls and clone size; D and trimming were determined from the DNA. The sample includes more than 90,000 clones, with approximately 80% observed a single time. The ten largest clonotypes hold roughly 7.1% of the sample.

The cohort consisted of 670 or so healthy bone marrow donors. All cohort members were sampled while nominally healthy, although unrecorded immune exposures were likely present. The donor tested CMV seronegative, placing the donor among the 350 or so seronegative members of the cohort. Every donor gave a peripheral blood sample, and the peripheral blood mononuclear cells from that sample were used for TCR beta sequencing. The Qiagen DNeasy Blood Extraction Kit was used to extract genomic DNA from the blood cell samples. For this clone: Its binding antigen is unknown. Per-base quality was not reported, and no clone a single base away is much larger than it.

The TCR originated in a female donor in good health and CMV-seronegative. The sample taken for sequencing was PBMCs.

The CDR3 is CASSLGQAINEKLFF. The nucleotide sequence reads TGCGCCAGCAGCTTGGGGCAGGCGATTAATGAAAAACTGTTTTTT. This sequence uses TRBV5-1 and TRBJ1-4; the D gene remains uncertain. The CDR3 has 15 amino acids, counting the end cysteine and phenylalanine. Solely the CDR3 DNA is kept, with 45 bases framed from the first base. The V and J ends are trimmed by 0 bases and 4 bases, leaving 10 bases between them. As encoded in the germline V gene, CDR1 is SGHRS while CDR2 is YFSETQ.